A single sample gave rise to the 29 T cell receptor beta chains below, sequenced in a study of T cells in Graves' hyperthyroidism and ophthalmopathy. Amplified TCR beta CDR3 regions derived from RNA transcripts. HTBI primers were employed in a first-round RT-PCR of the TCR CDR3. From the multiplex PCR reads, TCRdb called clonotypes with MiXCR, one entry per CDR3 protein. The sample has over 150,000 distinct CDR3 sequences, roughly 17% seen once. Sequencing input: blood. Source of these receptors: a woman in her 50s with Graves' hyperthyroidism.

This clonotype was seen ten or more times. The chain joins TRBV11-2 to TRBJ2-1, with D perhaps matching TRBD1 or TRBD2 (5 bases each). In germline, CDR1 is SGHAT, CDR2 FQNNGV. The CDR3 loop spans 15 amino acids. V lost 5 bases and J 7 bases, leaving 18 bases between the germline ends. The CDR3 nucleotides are TGTGCCAGCAGCAATAGAGGGGTTTCAGAGAATGAGCAGTTCTTC. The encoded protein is CASSNRGVSENEQFF.

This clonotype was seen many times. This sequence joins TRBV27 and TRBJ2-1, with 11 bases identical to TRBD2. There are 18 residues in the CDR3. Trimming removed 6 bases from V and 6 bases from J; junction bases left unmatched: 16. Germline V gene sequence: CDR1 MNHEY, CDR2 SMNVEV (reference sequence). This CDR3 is CASRQVSSGRTLFNEQFF. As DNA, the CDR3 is TGTGCCAGCAGGCAGGTTTCTAGCGGGAGGACTTTGTTCAATGAGCAGTTCTTC.

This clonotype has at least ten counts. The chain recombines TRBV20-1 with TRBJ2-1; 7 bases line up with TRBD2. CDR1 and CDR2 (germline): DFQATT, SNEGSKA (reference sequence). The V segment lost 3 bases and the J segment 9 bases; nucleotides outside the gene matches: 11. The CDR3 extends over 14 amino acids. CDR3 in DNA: TGCAGTGCTAGCTTACCGGGACTACGTTTTGAGCAGTTCTTC. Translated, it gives CSASLPGLRFEQFF.

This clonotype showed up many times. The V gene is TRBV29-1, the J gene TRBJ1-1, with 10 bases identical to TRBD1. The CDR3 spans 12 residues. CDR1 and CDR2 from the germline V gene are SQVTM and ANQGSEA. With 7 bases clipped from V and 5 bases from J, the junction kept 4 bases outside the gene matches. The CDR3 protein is CSERTGGTEAFF. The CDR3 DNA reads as TGCAGCGAGAGGACAGGGGGGACTGAAGCTTTCTTT. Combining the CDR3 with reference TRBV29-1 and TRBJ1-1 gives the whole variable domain SAVISQKPSRDICQRGTSLTIQCQVDSQVTMMFWYRQQPGQSLTLIATANQGSEATYESGFVIDKFPISRPNLTFSTLTVSNMSPEDSSIYLCSERTGGTEAFFGQGTRLTVV.

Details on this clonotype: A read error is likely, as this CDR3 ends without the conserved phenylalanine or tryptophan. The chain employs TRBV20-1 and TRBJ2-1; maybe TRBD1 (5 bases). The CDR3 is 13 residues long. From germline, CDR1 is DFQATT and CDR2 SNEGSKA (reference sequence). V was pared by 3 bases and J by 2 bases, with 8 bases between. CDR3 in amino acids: CSASLTAYNEQFS. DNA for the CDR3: TGCAGTGCTAGCTTGACAGCCTACAATGAGCAGTTCTCC.

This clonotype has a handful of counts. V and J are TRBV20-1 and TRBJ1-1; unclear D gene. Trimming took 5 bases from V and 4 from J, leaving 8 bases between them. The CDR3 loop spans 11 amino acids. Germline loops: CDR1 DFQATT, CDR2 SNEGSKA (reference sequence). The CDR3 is CSARKATEAFF. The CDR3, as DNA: TGCAGTGCTCGGAAAGCCACTGAAGCTTTCTTT.

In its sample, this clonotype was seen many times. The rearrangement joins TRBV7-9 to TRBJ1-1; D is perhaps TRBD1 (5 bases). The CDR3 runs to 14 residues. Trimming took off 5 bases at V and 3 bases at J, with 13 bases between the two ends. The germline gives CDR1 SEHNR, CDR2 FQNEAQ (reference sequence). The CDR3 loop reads CASSIRDADTEAFF. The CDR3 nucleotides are TGTGCCAGCAGCATCCGGGACGCCGACACTGAAGCTTTCTTT.

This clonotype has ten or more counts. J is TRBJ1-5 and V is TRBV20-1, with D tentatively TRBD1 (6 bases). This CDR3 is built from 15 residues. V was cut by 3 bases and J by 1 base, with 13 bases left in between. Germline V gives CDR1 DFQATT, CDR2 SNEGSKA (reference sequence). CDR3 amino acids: CSASRGARSNQPQHF. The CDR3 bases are TGCAGTGCTAGTCGGGGGGCAAGGAGCAATCAGCCCCAGCATTTT.

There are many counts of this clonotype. The CDR3 loop reads CASSRTGPQPQHF. The CDR3 DNA reads as TGTGCCAGCAGCCGGACAGGGCCCCAGCCCCAGCATTTT. This chain uses TRBV12-3 or TRBV12-4 with TRBJ1-5; 8 bases align to TRBD1. The CDR3 length is 13 residues. V trimming: 6 bases; J trimming: 7 bases; junction bases outside the gene matches: 5.

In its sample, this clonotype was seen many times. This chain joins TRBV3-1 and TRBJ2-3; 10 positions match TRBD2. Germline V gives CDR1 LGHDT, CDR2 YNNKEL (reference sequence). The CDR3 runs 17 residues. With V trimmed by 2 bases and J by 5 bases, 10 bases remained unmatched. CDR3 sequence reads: CASSQHLLAGVGDTQYF. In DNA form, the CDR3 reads TGTGCCAGCAGCCAACACTTGCTAGCGGGAGTAGGAGATACGCAGTATTTT.

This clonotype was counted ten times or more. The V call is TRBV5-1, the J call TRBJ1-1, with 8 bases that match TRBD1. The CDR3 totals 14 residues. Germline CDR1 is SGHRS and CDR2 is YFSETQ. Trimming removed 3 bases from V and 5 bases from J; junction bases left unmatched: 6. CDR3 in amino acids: CASSSQGAETEAFF. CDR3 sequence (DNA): TGCGCCAGCAGCTCCCAGGGGGCGGAAACTGAAGCTTTCTTT.

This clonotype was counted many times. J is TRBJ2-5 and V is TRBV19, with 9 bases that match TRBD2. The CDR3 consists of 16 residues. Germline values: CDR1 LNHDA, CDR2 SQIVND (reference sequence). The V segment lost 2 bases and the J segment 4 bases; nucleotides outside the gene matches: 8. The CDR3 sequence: CASSIMAGGRGETQYF. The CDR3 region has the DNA TGTGCCAGTAGTATAATGGCGGGAGGGCGAGGAGAGACCCAGTACTTC.

CDR3 nucleotide sequence: TGCAGTGCTAGAAATAGGGGGGGTTTGGCAAGGTCTCAGCCCCAGCATTTT. The encoded protein is CSARNRGGLARSQPQHF. The genes are TRBV20-1 and TRBJ1-5, with D perhaps TRBD1 (6 bases). Per germline, CDR1 DFQATT and CDR2 SNEGSKA (reference sequence). CDR3 size: 17 residues. The V end lost 2 bases, the J end lost 6 bases, and 23 bases lay between the germline ends.

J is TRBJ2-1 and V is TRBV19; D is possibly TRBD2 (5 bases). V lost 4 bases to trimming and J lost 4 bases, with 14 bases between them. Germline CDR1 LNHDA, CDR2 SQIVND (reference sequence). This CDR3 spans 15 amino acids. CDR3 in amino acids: CASSSERDGYNEQFF. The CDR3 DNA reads TGTGCCAGTAGTAGTGAACGGGATGGTTACAATGAGCAGTTCTTC.

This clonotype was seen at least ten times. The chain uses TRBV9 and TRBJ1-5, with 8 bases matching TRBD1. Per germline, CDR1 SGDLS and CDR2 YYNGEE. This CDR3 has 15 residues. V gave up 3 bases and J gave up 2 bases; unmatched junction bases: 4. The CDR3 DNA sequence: TGTGCCAGCAGCGGACAGGGGTTGGGCAATCAGCCCCAGCATTTT. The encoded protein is CASSGQGLGNQPQHF.

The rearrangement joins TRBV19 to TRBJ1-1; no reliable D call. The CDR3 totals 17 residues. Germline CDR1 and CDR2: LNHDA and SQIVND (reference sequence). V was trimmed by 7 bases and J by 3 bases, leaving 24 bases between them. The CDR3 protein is CASTPTRGYPPDTEAFF. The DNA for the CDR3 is TGTGCCAGTACCCCCACCCGGGGATACCCCCCTGACACTGAAGCTTTCTTT.

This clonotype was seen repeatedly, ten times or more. In nucleotides, the CDR3 is TGCGCCAGCAGCCCCGGGACTAGCGGGACGCTATCCTACGAGCAGTACTTC. Its translation: CASSPGTSGTLSYEQYF. This chain connects TRBV5-1 to TRBJ2-7; 13 bases match TRBD2. This CDR3 is built from 17 residues. V trimming: 4 bases; J trimming: 1 base; junction bases outside the gene matches: 8. Germline V gene lookup returns CDR1 SGHRS and CDR2 YFSETQ.

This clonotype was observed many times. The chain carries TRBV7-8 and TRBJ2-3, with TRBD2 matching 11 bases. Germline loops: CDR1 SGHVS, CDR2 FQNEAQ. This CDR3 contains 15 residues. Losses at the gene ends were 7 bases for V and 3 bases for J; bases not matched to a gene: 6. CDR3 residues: CASTIAGGQTDTQYF. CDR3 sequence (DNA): TGTGCCAGCACCATAGCGGGAGGGCAGACAGATACGCAGTATTTT.

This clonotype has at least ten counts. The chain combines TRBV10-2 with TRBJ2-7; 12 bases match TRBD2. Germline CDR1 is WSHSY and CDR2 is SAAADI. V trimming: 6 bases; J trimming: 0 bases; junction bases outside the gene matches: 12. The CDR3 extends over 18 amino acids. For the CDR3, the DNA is TGCGCCAGCAGGCCCGGACTAGCGGGAATAGACCACTCCTACGAGCAGTACTTC. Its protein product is CASRPGLAGIDHSYEQYF.

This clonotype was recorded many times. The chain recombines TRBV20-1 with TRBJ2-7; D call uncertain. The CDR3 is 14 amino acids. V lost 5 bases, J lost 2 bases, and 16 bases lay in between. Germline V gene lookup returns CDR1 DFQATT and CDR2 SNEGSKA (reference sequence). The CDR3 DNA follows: TGCAGTGCTCCGTCGGTAGGGTTGACCTACGAGCAGTACTTC. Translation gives CSAPSVGLTYEQYF.

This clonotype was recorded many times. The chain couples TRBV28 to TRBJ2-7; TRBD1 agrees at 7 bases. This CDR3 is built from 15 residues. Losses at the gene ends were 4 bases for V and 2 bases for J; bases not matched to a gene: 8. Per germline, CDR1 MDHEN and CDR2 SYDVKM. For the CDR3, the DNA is TGTGCCAGCAGTTCTGGTACAGGGGTAACCTACGAGCAGTACTTC. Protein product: CASSSGTGVTYEQYF.

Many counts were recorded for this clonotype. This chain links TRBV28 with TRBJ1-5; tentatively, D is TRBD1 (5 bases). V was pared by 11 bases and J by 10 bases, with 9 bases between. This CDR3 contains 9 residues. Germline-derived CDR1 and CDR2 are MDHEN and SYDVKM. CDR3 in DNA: TGTGCCTCCGGGGACCCCCAGCATTTT. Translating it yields CASGDPQHF.

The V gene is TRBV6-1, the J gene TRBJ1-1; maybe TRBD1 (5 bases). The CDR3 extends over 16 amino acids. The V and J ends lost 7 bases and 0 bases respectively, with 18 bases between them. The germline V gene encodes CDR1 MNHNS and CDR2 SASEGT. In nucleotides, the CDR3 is TGTGCCAGCAATCGTAACCGGGGCGCCCTGAACACTGAAGCTTTCTTT. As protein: CASNRNRGALNTEAFF.

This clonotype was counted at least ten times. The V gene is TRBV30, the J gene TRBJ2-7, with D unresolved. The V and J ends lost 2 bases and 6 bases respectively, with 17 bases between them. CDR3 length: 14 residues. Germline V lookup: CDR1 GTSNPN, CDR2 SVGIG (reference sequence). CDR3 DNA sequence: TGTGCCTGGAGTAGTTTGGGCAGGAAGATCGAGCAGTACTTC. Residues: CAWSSLGRKIEQYF.

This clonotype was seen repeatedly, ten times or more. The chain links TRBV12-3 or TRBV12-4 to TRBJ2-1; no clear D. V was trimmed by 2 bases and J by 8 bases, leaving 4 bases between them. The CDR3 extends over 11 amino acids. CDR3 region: CASSLSHEQFF. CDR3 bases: TGTGCCAGCAGTTTATCCCATGAGCAGTTCTTC.

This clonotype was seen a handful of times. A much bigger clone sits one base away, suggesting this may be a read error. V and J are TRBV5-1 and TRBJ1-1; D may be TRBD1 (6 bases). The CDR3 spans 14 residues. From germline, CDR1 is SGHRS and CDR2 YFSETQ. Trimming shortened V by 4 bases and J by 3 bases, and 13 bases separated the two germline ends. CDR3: CASSTKQGDTEAFF. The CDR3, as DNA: TGCGCCAGCAGCACCAAACAGGGAGACACTGAAGCTTTCTTT.

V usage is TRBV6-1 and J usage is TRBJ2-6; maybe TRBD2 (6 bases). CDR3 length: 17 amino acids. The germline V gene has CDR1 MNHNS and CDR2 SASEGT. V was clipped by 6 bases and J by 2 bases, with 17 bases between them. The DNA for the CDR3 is TGTGCCAGCAGGTATTATCAGGGACTCCCTGGGGCCAACGTCCTGACTTTC. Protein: CASRYYQGLPGANVLTF.

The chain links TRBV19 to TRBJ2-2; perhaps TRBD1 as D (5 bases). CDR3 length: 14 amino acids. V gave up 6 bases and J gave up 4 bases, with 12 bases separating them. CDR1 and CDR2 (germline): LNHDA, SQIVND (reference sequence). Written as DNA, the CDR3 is TGTGCCAGTAGCCTTTCTACAGGCACCGGGGAGCTGTTTTTT. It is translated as CASSLSTGTGELFF.

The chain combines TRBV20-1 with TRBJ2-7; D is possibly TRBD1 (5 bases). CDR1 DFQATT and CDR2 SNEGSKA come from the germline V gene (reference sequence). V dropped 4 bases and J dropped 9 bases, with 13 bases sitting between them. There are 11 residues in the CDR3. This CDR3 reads CSAIQGLWQYF. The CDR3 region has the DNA TGCAGTGCTATCCAGGGTTTGTGGCAGTACTTC.